Below are 7 T cell receptor beta chains sequenced from a single sample in a study of beta chain features in type 1 diabetes. Expressed TCRB transcripts were sequenced after all isolated RNA was converted to cDNA. Here immunoSEQ multiplex PCR was the method, and the copy in TCRdb shows in-frame clones only, minus some. Among 250,000 to 350,000 clones listed, about 15% were seen once. Specimen: central memory CD4+ T cells from blood. These receptors all come from a man aged 25-45 years in good health.

The chain links TRBV5-1 to TRBJ1-2; the match to TRBD1 covers 8 bases. Per germline, CDR1 SGHRS and CDR2 YFSETQ. The J segment lost 6 bases and the V segment lost 0 bases, leaving 4 bases of the junction unmatched. This CDR3 contains 14 residues. In nucleotides, the CDR3 is TGCGCCAGCAGCTTGGTTGACAGGGGTAATGGCTACACCTTC. Its protein is CASSLVDRGNGYTF. Drawing the rest from reference TRBV5-1 and TRBJ1-2, the complete variable domain is KAGVTQTPRYLIKTRGQQVTLSCSPISGHRSVSWYQQTPGQGLQFLFEYFSETQRNKGNFPGRFSGRQFSNSRSEMNVSTLELGDSALYLCASSLVDRGNGYTFGSGTRLTVV.

In its sample, this clone was seen a few times. The V gene is TRBV30, the J gene TRBJ1-5; no reliable D call. This CDR3 spans 14 amino acids. CDR1 and CDR2 from the germline V gene are GTSNPN and SVGIG (reference sequence). Trimming cost V 2 bases and J 4 bases, with 12 bases left between them. The CDR3 spells CAWSMGQSNQPQHF. CDR3 DNA sequence: TGTGCCTGGAGTATGGGTCAGTCAAATCAGCCCCAGCATTTT.

This chain connects TRBV27 to TRBJ2-5, with 14 bases identical to TRBD2. Germline CDR1 is MNHEY and CDR2 is SMNVEV (reference sequence). Trimming removed 4 bases from V and 3 bases from J; junction bases left unmatched: 10. The CDR3 has 18 residues. CDR3 residues: CASSSRLAGGVLKETQYF. The CDR3, as DNA: TGTGCCAGCAGTTCCAGACTAGCGGGAGGGGTTTTGAAAGAGACCCAGTACTTC.

The chain is built from TRBV5-6 and TRBJ2-2, with D unclear. The CDR3 has 13 residues. Trimming took off 4 bases at V and 5 bases at J, with 9 bases between the two ends. Per the germline V gene, CDR1 is SGHDT and CDR2 is YYEEEE. For the CDR3, the DNA is TGTGCCAGCAGCCGTGAGTTAACCGGGGAGCTGTTTTTT. As protein: CASSRELTGELFF. The full variable domain, in which reference TRBV5-6 and TRBJ2-2 provide the parts outside the CDR3, is DAGVTQSPTHLIKTRGQQVTLRCSPKSGHDTVSWYQQALGQGPQFIFQYYEEEERQRGNFPDRFSGHQFPNYSSELNVNALLLGDSALYLCASSRELTGELFFGEGSRLTVL.

There are many counts of this clone. This chain connects TRBV19 to TRBJ2-1, with TRBD2 identical over 15 bases. CDR1 LNHDA and CDR2 SQIVND come from the germline V gene (reference sequence). The junction had 12 bases not matched to a gene; V was cut back by 5 bases and J by 7 bases. The CDR3 has 18 amino acids. CDR3 DNA: TGTGCCAGTAGTCGCCTTTCCGGGACTAGCGGGAGGCGGAATGAGCAGTTCTTC. It translates to CASSRLSGTSGRRNEQFF. Variable domain in full (rest from reference TRBV19 and TRBJ2-1): DGGITQSPKYLFRKEGQNVTLSCEQNLNHDAMYWYRQDPGQGLRLIYYSQIVNDFQKGDIAEGYSVSREKKESFPLTVTSAQKNPTAFYLCASSRLSGTSGRRNEQFFGPGTRLTVL.

This chain joins TRBV7-3 and TRBJ1-1, with D possibly TRBD1 on 5 matching bases. CDR1 is SGHTA, CDR2 FQGTGA, per germline. V was trimmed by 4 bases and J by 1 base, leaving 7 bases between them. The CDR3 loop spans 13 amino acids. The chain's CDR3 is CASSSGRNTEAFF. The DNA of the CDR3 is TGTGCCAGCAGCTCGGGACGGAACACTGAAGCTTTCTTT.

V usage is TRBV7-9 and J usage is TRBJ1-1, with 7 bases matching TRBD1. From germline, CDR1 is SEHNR and CDR2 FQNEAQ (reference sequence). The junction had 9 bases not matched to a gene; V was cut back by 5 bases and J by 6 bases. The length of the CDR3 is 14 residues. The CDR3 here is CASSPRAGGAEAFF. In DNA, the CDR3 is TGTGCCAGCAGCCCGAGGGCAGGGGGGGCTGAAGCTTTCTTT.